This T cell receptor (beta chain) derives from a study of blood T cells in healthy people across ages. The overall study: The template switching approach captured approximately one barcoded beta molecule for every two T cells.

The ends were cut back, 7 bases at V and 2 bases at J, with 7 bases in the middle. This CDR3 has 12 residues. Germline CDR1 is SGHTA and CDR2 is FQGNSA. Whole-study results and caveats: Percentage of naive T cells showed a strong correlation with TCR beta diversity. Per million T cells, TCR beta diversity dropped about linearly as age rose. More naive CD4+ cells and higher diversity were found in long-lived than in aged donors.

Turning to this clonotype: Its target is unknown. This may stem from a read error, because a much larger clone lies one nucleotide away.

The second PCR ran 7 to 11 cycles with a sample-barcoded 5' primer and J-beta primers. TCRdb recomputed calls from the 5' RACE reads with MiXCR, one row per CDR3 protein. The sample contains roughly 650,000 distinct CDR3 sequences, approximately 31% of which appear only once. V gene TRBV7-2 combines with J gene TRBJ2-3, with unresolved D. This TCR was recovered from a woman of 80 years or more in good health. Source material: blood. CDR3 residues: CASKADTDTQYF. Here the CDR3 DNA reads TGTGCCAGCAAAGCAGACACAGATACGCAGTATTTT.